This is a list of T cell receptor beta chains from one sample in a study of shared clonotypes between healthy human individuals. Profiling relied on immunoSEQ multiplex PCR, and the TCRdb table lists in-frame clones only, not all of them. The data contain about 470,000 clones, roughly three quarters of them singletons. The sample taken for sequencing was PBMCs. The receptor set was obtained from a woman in her forties in good health. Some clones in this sample may be carry-over from other donors' samples. CDR3s include the opening cysteine and the closing phenylalanine or tryptophan. A D gene is named only where the DNA matches it firmly. Clone sizes are given selectively: once, few, many, or a class where the clone is expanded.

v_gene	d_gene	abundance	j_gene	CDR3nt	CDR3aa
TRBV6-5	NA	NA	TRBJ2-1	TGTGCCAGTGGTAGGGACACCAACAATGAGCAGTTCTTC	CASGRDTNNEQFF
TRBV6-1	TRBD1	few	TRBJ1-2	TGTGCCAGCAGCGGACAGGGCTATGGCTACACCTTC	CASSGQGYGYTF
TRBV11-2	NA	NA	TRBJ2-5	TGTGCCAGCAGCTTAGTACGGACTATCCAAGAGACCCAGTACTTC	CASSLVRTIQETQYF
TRBV7-3	TRBD2	few	TRBJ2-1	TGTGCCAGCAGCGAAAGGACTAGCGGGATTCTGTTCTTC	CASSERTSGILFF
TRBV27	NA	many	TRBJ2-3	TGTGCCAGCAGTTTTTCCCTAGACAGGAGACCAGATACGCAGTATTTT	CASSFSLDRRPDTQYF
TRBV6-1	NA	NA	TRBJ1-5	TGTGCCAGCAGCGAAGGGACGGGTTACAATCAGCCCCAGCATTTT	CASSEGTGYNQPQHF
TRBV5-1	TRBD1	NA	TRBJ2-5	TGCGCCAGCAGCCAGGACAGGGGGTATGCTCGCGGAGAGACCCAGTACTTC	CASSQDRGYARGETQYF
TRBV7-9	TRBD1	NA	TRBJ1-1	TGTGCCAGCAGCAAACGGACAGGGGGCTGGGAGAACACTGAAGCTTTCTTT	CASSKRTGGWENTEAFF
TRBV4-3	NA	NA	TRBJ2-1	TGCGCCAGCAGCCGGGGGGACAATGAGCAGTTCTTC	CASSRGDNEQFF
TRBV28	TRBD1	NA	TRBJ1-6	TGTGCCAGCAGTCTATCGACAGGGTATAATTCACCCCTCCACTTT	CASSLSTGYNSPLHF
TRBV28	NA	once	TRBJ1-1	TGTGCCAGCAGTTTGGGACCCCACACTGAAGCTTTCTTT	CASSLGPHTEAFF
TRBV19	NA	NA	TRBJ1-5	TGTGCCAGTAGTGATAGCAATCAGCCCCAGCATTTT	CASSDSNQPQHF
TRBV5-1	NA	NA	TRBJ2-3	TGCGCCAGCAGTAGCGCTTACACAGATACGCAGTATTTT	CASSSAYTDTQYF
TRBV27	NA	NA	TRBJ2-3	TGTGCCAGCAGTTTACTACAGGGAGGTAGAAGGACAGATACGCAGTATTTT	CASSLLQGGRRTDTQYF
TRBV7-9	NA	NA	TRBJ1-5	TGTGCCAGCAGCTTAGCCGGACATCAGTATAGCAATCAGCCCCAGCATTTT	CASSLAGHQYSNQPQHF
TRBV5-1	NA	NA	TRBJ2-6	TGCGCCAGCAGCTCCGTCTCTGGGGCCAACGTCCTGACTTTC	CASSSVSGANVLTF
TRBV29-1	TRBD1	NA	TRBJ1-4	TGCAGCGGGGGACAGGCTATGGGGGAAAAACTGTTTTTT	CSGGQAMGEKLFF
TRBV28	NA	once	TRBJ2-7	TGTGCCAGCAGTTCCGGGCTAACCTACCGACAGAGGCAGTACTTC	CASSSGLTYRQRQYF
TRBV4-2	TRBD2	NA	TRBJ2-2	TGTGCCAGCAGCCAAGGGTGGACTAGCGGGAGGAACACCGGGGAGCTGTTTTTT	CASSQGWTSGRNTGELFF
TRBV2	NA	once	TRBJ2-7	TGTGCCAGCAGTGAAGGGGGCCTCTACGAGCAGTACTTC	CASSEGGLYEQYF
TRBV29-1	NA	NA	TRBJ1-4	TGCAGCGTTGAAACAGACAGCGAAAAACTGTTTTTT	CSVETDSEKLFF
TRBV5-4	NA	NA	TRBJ2-6	TGTGCCAGCAGCTTGTTCGGGGCCAACGTCCTGACTTTC	CASSLFGANVLTF
TRBV7-9	NA	NA	TRBJ2-4	TGCGCCAGCAGCCAAGATCAGGGGTTGAACATTCAGTACTTC	CASSQDQGLNIQYF
TRBV28	NA	NA	TRBJ1-2	TGTGCCATTGCGGCAGGGGTCTATGGCTACACCTTC	CAIAAGVYGYTF
TRBV6-6	TRBD2	NA	TRBJ2-3	TGTGCCAGCAGTAAGCTTAGCGGGAACGCCGCAGATACGCAGTATTTT	CASSKLSGNAADTQYF
TRBV19	TRBD1	NA	TRBJ2-5	TGTGCCAGTAGCAACAACAGGGGGCGGGAGACCCAGTACTTC	CASSNNRGRETQYF
TRBV28	NA	NA	TRBJ1-1	TGTGCCAGCAGGAAAATAAGAGCTTTCTTT	CASRKIRAFF
TRBV9	TRBD1	NA	TRBJ2-2	TGTGCCAGCAGCGTAGGGACAGGGCTGAACACCGGGGAGCTGTTTTTT	CASSVGTGLNTGELFF
TRBV7-3	TRBD2	NA	TRBJ2-1	TGTGCCAGCAGCCGGAGTAGCGGGAGGGTCAATGAGCAGTTCTTC	CASSRSSGRVNEQFF
TRBV7-2	TRBD2	NA	TRBJ2-7	TGTGCCAGCAGCTCCTGGCTAGCGGGAACCTACGAGCAGTACTTC	CASSSWLAGTYEQYF
TRBV4-1	TRBD2	NA	TRBJ2-7	TGCGCCAGCAGCTTGTCGAGGGGCGGGAGTATCTCCTACGAGCAGTACTTC	CASSLSRGGSISYEQYF
TRBV10-3	TRBD2	NA	TRBJ2-5	TGTGCCATCAGTGAGGGTCTAGCGGGCACATCAACCCAGTACTTC	CAISEGLAGTSTQYF
TRBV9	NA	NA	TRBJ1-1	TGTGCCAGCAGCGGAGCTACCTCGGGGGTTGAAGCTTTCTTT	CASSGATSGVEAFF
TRBV21-1	NA	many	TRBJ2-1	TGTGCCAGCAGCAAAGGAATAGCGGGAGCCCTGGATGAGCAGTTCTTC	CASSKGIAGALDEQFF
TRBV29-1	NA	NA	TRBJ1-3	TGCAGCGTTGATAGGGGCGGAAACACCATATATTTT	CSVDRGGNTIYF
TRBV2	TRBD1	NA	TRBJ1-4	TGTGCCAGCATCCCGGACAGGGCAACTGAAAAACTGTTTTTT	CASIPDRATEKLFF
TRBV11-2	NA	NA	TRBJ1-1	TGTGCCAGCAGCTTAGATAGCAGGGGCACTGAAGCTTTCTTT	CASSLDSRGTEAFF
TRBV7-2	NA	many	TRBJ2-2	TGTGCCAGCAGCTTAGGGTCAAACGGGGAGCTGTTTTTT	CASSLGSNGELFF
TRBV5-1	NA	NA	TRBJ2-5	TGCGCCAGCAGCCCGGAGGGTGCACGTATAATTACCCAGTACTTC	CASSPEGARIITQYF
TRBV10-2	NA	NA	TRBJ2-1	TGCGCCAGCAGAGACCCCAATGAGCAGTTCTTC	CASRDPNEQFF
TRBV9	TRBD2	NA	TRBJ2-1	TGTGCCAGCAGCTTCACTAGCGCCTACAATGAGCAGTTCTTC	CASSFTSAYNEQFF
TRBV5-1	TRBD2	NA	TRBJ2-1	TGCGCCAGCAGCTTGGCCCCTGGGGGGGAGGGGAGCCTCTTC	CASSLAPGGEGSLF
TRBV5-4	NA	NA	TRBJ2-1	TGTGCCGTCGACGGGGCGGGGGCCTCCTACAATGAGCAGTTCTTC	CAVDGAGASYNEQFF
TRBV6-5	NA	NA	TRBJ1-1	TGTGCCAGCAGCCCCGGACAGCCTGAAGCTTTCTTT	CASSPGQPEAFF
TRBV19	NA	NA	TRBJ2-5	TGTGCCAGTAGTATAGATGGGGCCGGGGCCCAGTACTTC	CASSIDGAGAQYF
TRBV19	TRBD1	NA	TRBJ1-1	TGTGCCAGTAGTACCCGAAACAGGGGGCTGGGAGCTTTCTTT	CASSTRNRGLGAFF
TRBV6-5	NA	NA	TRBJ1-1	TGTGCCAGCAGTTACGGGACTCACACTGAAGCTTTCTTT	CASSYGTHTEAFF
TRBV5-1	TRBD1	many	TRBJ1-2	TGCGCCAGCAGTCCCACAGGGGACACGGCCTATGGCTACACCTTC	CASSPTGDTAYGYTF
TRBV19	NA	NA	TRBJ2-7	TGTGCCAGTAGTATGAGGGGGACACCCTACGAGCAGTACTTC	CASSMRGTPYEQYF
TRBV7-3	NA	NA	TRBJ2-3	TGTGCCAGCAGCTTAAAGGGCGGGCCGGCTGCTGTTACGCAGTATTTT	CASSLKGGPAAVTQYF
TRBV28	NA	NA	TRBJ2-6	TGTGCCAGCAGTTCCCTGCCCCTTGGAGCCAACGTCCTGACTTTC	CASSSLPLGANVLTF
TRBV5-1	TRBD1	NA	TRBJ2-1	TGCGCCAGCAGCCCGAGGACAGGGTTCTACAATGAGCAGTTCTTC	CASSPRTGFYNEQFF
TRBV11-3	TRBD1	NA	TRBJ2-5	TGTGCCAGCAGCTTGGGACAGAACCAAGAGACCCAGTACTTC	CASSLGQNQETQYF
TRBV27	TRBD1	NA	TRBJ2-7	TGTGCCAGCAGTTCCAGGACAGGTCCCTACGAGCAGTACTTC	CASSSRTGPYEQYF